These 8 T cell receptor beta chains originate from one sample sequenced in a study of cytomegalovirus exposure and HLA in healthy donors. Primers: 60 Vbeta forward and 13 Jbeta reverse. The data were produced by immunoSEQ multiplex PCR, yet TCRdb's version contains in-frame clones alone and is incomplete. Of under 150,000 clones in the sample, just over 70% were seen once. The sample was PBMCs. These TCRs come from a woman aged 55 to 70 in good health and CMV-seropositive.

The V and J genes are TRBV9 and TRBJ1-2, with no clear D. CDR1 is SGDLS and CDR2 is YYNGEE in the germline V gene. The CDR3 is made up of 11 amino acids. V lost 7 bases to trimming and J lost 2 bases, with 6 bases between them. CDR3 region: CASLGNYGYTF. The CDR3 nucleotides are TGTGCCAGCCTCGGGAACTATGGCTACACCTTC. The full variable domain, its missing parts supplied by reference TRBV9 and TRBJ1-2, is DSGVTQTPKHLITATGQRVTLRCSPRSGDLSVYWYQQSLDQGLQFLIQYYNGEERAKGNILERFSAQQFPDLHSELNLSSLELGDSALYFCASLGNYGYTFGSGTRLTVV.

The chain couples TRBV19 to TRBJ2-7; D possibly corresponds to TRBD1 (5 bases). The CDR3 extends over 15 amino acids. Germline CDR1 LNHDA, CDR2 SQIVND (reference sequence). The V end lost 7 bases, the J end lost 0 bases, and 16 bases lay between the germline ends. This CDR3 is CASTPAAGRSYEQYF. DNA of the CDR3: TGTGCCAGTACCCCCGCGGCAGGGCGCTCCTACGAGCAGTACTTC.

The chain combines TRBV6-5 with TRBJ1-1; D possibly corresponds to TRBD1 (5 bases). The V and J ends lost 5 bases and 6 bases respectively, with 16 bases between them. Germline CDR1 is MNHEY and CDR2 is SVGAGI. The CDR3 loop spans 14 amino acids. The CDR3 bases are TGTGCCAGCAGTCGAGGGGTGGAGGGTTCTGAAGCTTTCTTT. Translating gives CASSRGVEGSEAFF.

The chain combines TRBV6-5 with TRBJ1-1, with D perhaps matching TRBD1 (6 bases). This CDR3 contains 15 residues. Germline V gives CDR1 MNHEY, CDR2 SVGAGI. The V end lost 4 bases, the J end lost 4 bases, and 16 bases lay between the germline ends. The CDR3: CASSSRERGGTEAFF. The CDR3 nucleotides read TGTGCCAGCAGTTCCAGGGAAAGAGGGGGCACTGAAGCTTTCTTT.

The V gene is TRBV27, the J gene TRBJ2-6, with 9 nucleotides matching TRBD1. CDR3 length equals 17 residues. CDR1 and CDR2 (germline): MNHEY, SMNVEV (reference sequence). Trimming cost V 6 bases and J 2 bases; bases outside gene matches: 8. The CDR3 sequence: CASRGTGMKTGANVLTF. CDR3 DNA sequence: TGTGCCAGCAGGGGGACAGGGATGAAGACTGGGGCCAACGTCCTGACTTTC.

The chain combines TRBV7-9 with TRBJ1-1; D is unclear. Trimming removed 2 bases from V and 4 bases from J, with 8 bases in between. The CDR3 covers 13 residues. The germline V gene has CDR1 SEHNR and CDR2 FQNEAQ (reference sequence). CDR3 DNA: TGTGCCAGCAGCTTAAGTGGAGGCACTGAAGCTTTCTTT. It translates to CASSLSGGTEAFF.

The genes are TRBV5-1 and TRBJ2-3, with 11 bases fitting TRBD2. The length of the CDR3 is 15 residues. Germline loops: CDR1 SGHRS, CDR2 YFSETQ. Unmatched junction bases numbered 6, after V lost 3 bases and J lost 6 bases. The CDR3 reads CASSWGLAVRDTQYF. Written as DNA, the CDR3 is TGCGCCAGCAGCTGGGGACTAGCGGTTCGGGATACGCAGTATTTT.

The chain combines TRBV7-3 with TRBJ1-2; 10 bases are shared with TRBD1. Germline loops: CDR1 SGHTA, CDR2 FQGTGA. J lost 6 bases, V lost 5 bases, and 9 bases had no gene match. The CDR3 has 15 amino acids. The DNA of the CDR3 is TGTGCCAGCAGCCCGTGGACAGGGGGGATCGATGGCTACACCTTC. Translated, it gives CASSPWTGGIDGYTF.